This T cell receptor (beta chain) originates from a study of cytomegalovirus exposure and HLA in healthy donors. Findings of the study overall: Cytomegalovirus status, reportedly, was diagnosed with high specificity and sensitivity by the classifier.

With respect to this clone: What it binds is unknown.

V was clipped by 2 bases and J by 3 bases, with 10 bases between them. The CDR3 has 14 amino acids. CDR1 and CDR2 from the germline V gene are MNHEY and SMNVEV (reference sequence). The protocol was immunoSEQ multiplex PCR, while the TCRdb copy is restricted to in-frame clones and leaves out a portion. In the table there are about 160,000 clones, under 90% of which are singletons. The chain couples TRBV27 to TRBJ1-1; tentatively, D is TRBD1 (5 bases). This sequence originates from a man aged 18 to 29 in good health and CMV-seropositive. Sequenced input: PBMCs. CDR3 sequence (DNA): TGTGCCAGCAGTTTAGTCAGGGCGCACACTGAAGCTTTCTTT. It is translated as CASSLVRAHTEAFF.